The source of this T cell receptor beta chain is a study of vaccination effects on CD4 cells after COVID-19 (dated by TCRdb to between 2021 and 2023). Regarding the study in general: The ViraFEST assay stimulated PBMC with viral peptide pools and then used TCR sequencing to identify antigen-specific CD4+ T cell clonotypes by expansion. Two doses of either the BNT162b2 or the mRNA-1273 mRNA SARS-CoV-2 vaccine were administered to participants. Two million PBMC per well were cultured in IMDM with around 5.3% human AB serum, around 9.1 IU/ml IL-2 and gentamicin, plus 10 ug/ml peptides. In both COVID-19 convalescent patients and infection-naive vaccine recipients, the study compared SARS-CoV-2 spike-specific CD4+ TCR repertoires from before mRNA vaccination with those from after it. The full study included some eleven COVID-19 convalescent patients and several SARS-CoV-2-naive healthy vaccine recipients. Cultures from other donors in the study were sequenced using the Oncomine TCR Beta short-read assay on an Illumina iSeq 100. The paper as a whole reports these results and caveats: Among healthy vaccine recipients, nearly all vaccine-induced clones were SARS-CoV-2 mono-reactive, and just 1 of 255 was cross-reactive with common cold coronaviruses. Marked clonal contraction was observed in both infection-induced and vaccine-induced clones at late post-vaccination timepoints, consistent with waning T cell responses. The study was limited by a small number of convalescent patients, and early post-infection timepoints were lacking.

The receptor library was made with the immunoSEQ multiplex PCR assay. DNA from the cultured and isolated CD4+ T cells underwent TCR beta CDR3 sequencing. As for how the authors treated the data: Non-productive TCR sequences were removed and reads were trimmed to the CDR3 region, keeping CDR3s of at least 7 amino acids. The MANAFEST web app was used to identify antigen-specific clonotypes by comparing expansion in peptide wells with expansion in reference cultures. To count as positive, a clone had to show expansion at FDR<0.05 compared with the reference and with all other wells, an odds ratio above 5, and a frequency above 0.1% in two replicate wells. A clonotype was defined as cross-reactive if the clonotype was significantly expanded both in SARS-CoV-2 spike wells and in at least one common cold coronavirus spike condition. CDR3 similarity was assessed by Levenshtein distance with the stringdist R package, and unrooted trees were built with ape in R 3.6.1. The source is immuneACCESS, and TCRdb retained only in-frame sequences with V and J called. Part of the clones is not carried over; for the studies checked, unresolved V genes explain less than half of this, and the remainder is unexplained. That table gives V, J and clone size, and the DNA gave D and trimming. Recorded for this sample are about 76,000 clones; 75% to 80% of them occurred a single time. The biggest ten clones account for over 2% of the sample.

Regarding this clone: Its recognized antigen is unknown. There are no base qualities to consult, and no much larger clone falls within one base.

After about 10 days of culture, CD4+ T cells were isolated with the EasySep CD4+ T cell isolation kit. Negative nucleocapsid antibody results before and after vaccination confirmed that the healthy vaccine recipients had no prior SARS-CoV-2 infection. Half of the culture medium was replaced with fresh IL-2-containing medium on days 3 and 7. Each peptide stimulation condition was cultured in triplicate wells unless otherwise noted. PBMC were separated from whole blood using Ficoll-Paque Plus gradient centrifugation and were then either cryopreserved at -140C or used fresh. The QIAamp micro DNA kit was used to extract genomic DNA from the cultured CD4+ T cells. Sequencing was performed on CD4+ T cells from PBMCs cultured without peptide, taken before COVID-19 vaccination. The source of this sequence is a human donor who received a COVID-19 vaccine.

Here is the DNA: TGTGCCAGCAGTGAATTAGCGAATGGTGAGACCCAGTACTTC. Protein translation: CASSELANGETQYF. The rearranged segments are TRBV2 and TRBJ2-5; D gene: possibly TRBD2, on 5 matching bases. CDR1 is given as SNHLY and CDR2 as FYNNEI, both from the germline V gene. Including the terminal cysteine and phenylalanine, the CDR3 comprises 14 residues. The DNA shown is the 42-base CDR3, in frame from base 1. The junction carries 12 bases between V and J, which are trimmed by 2 bases and 5 bases respectively.